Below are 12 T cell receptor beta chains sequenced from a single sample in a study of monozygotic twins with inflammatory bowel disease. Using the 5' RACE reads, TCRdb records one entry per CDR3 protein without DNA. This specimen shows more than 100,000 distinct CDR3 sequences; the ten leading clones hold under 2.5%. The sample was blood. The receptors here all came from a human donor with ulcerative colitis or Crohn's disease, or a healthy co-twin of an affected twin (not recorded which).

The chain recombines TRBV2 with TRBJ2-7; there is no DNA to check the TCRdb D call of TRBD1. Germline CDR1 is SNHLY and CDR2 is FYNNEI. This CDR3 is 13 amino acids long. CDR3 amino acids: CASRSRGSGEQYF.

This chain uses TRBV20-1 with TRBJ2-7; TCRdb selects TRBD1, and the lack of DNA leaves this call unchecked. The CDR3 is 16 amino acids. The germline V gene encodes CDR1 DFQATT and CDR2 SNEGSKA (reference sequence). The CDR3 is CSARKVGAAPVYEQYF.

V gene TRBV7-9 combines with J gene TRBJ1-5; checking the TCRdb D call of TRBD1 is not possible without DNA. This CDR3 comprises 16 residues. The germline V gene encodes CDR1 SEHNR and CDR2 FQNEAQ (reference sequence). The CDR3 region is CASSSDRASRDQPQHF.

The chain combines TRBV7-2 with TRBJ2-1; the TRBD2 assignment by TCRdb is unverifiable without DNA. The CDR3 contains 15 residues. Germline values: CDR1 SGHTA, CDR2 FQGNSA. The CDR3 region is CASSLASGLYNEQFF.

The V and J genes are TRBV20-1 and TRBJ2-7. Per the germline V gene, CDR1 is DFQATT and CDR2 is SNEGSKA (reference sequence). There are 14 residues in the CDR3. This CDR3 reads CSASKAETSYEQYF.

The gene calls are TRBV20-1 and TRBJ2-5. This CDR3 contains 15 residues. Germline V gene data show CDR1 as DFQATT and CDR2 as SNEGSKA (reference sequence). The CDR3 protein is CSARDQSGDMETQYF.

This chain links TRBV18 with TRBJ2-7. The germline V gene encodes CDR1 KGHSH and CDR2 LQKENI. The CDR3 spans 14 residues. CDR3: CASSPDQGRYEQYF.

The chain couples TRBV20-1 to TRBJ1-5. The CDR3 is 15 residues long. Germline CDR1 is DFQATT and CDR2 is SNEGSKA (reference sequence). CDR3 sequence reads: CSARIDGMSNQPQHF.

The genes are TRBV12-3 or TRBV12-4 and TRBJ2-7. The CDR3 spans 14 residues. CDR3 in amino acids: CASSLSQTSLEQYF.

The CDR3 protein is CSVVGTYEQYF. This chain uses TRBV29-1 with TRBJ2-7. The length of the CDR3 is 11 residues. The germline V gene encodes CDR1 SQVTM and CDR2 ANQGSEA.

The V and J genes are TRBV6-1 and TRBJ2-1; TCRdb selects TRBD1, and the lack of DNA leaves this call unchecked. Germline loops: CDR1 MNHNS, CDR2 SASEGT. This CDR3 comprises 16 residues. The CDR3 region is CVSSPETGVSYNEQFF.

The CDR3 loop is CSVGRGTGRPYEQYF. V and J are TRBV29-1 and TRBJ2-7; TCRdb names TRBD1, which stays unverified in the absence of DNA. Germline CDR1 and CDR2: SQVTM and ANQGSEA. The CDR3 consists of 15 residues.